The TCR beta chain described here comes from a study of early stage breast cancer tumors. The CDR3 is 15 amino acids. The germline V gene has CDR1 MGHRA and CDR2 YSYEKL. Trimming removed 2 bases from V and 7 bases from J, with 14 bases in between. This table comes from immunoSEQ multiplex PCR, and its TCRdb copy is limited to in-frame clones, with some not included. The sample holds 60,000 to 75,000 clones, less than 90% seen once. This chain links TRBV4-1 with TRBJ1-4, with D perhaps TRBD1 (5 bases). The TCR was taken from a person aged 35-50 years with breast cancer. Sequences were obtained from blood. As DNA, the CDR3 is TGCGCCAGCAGCCAACGGGGACCCCTGGGTGAAAAACTGTTTTTT. Translation: CASSQRGPLGEKLFF.